The rows below give T cell receptor beta chains drawn from one sample of a study of breast tumors, draining lymph nodes, adjacent tissues. In TCRdb, the multiplex PCR reads were re-called with MiXCR into one record per CDR3 protein. The sample lists about 130,000 distinct CDR3 sequences, 21% occurring once. The sample taken for sequencing was axillary lymph node tissue. Every receptor here comes from a female donor with breast cancer. Some clones in this sample may be carry-over from other donors' samples. Both conserved end residues are part of each CDR3. The D gene is left open where the match is weak. Clone size appears in some rows only: once, few, many, or a class for an expanded clone.

CDR3 DNA	CDR3 protein	CDR3 length	clone size	V gene	D gene	J gene
TGTGCCAGCAGCTTTATCGCGGGAGGGCGTCTGAGGGAGACCCAGTACTTC	CASSFIAGGRLRETQYF	17	many	TRBV5-4	TRBD2	TRBJ2-5
TGTGCCAGCAGGGGACAGGTAGAGACCCAGTACTTC	CASRGQVETQYF	12	few	TRBV28	TRBD1	TRBJ2-5
TGTGCCAGCAGCTCCCTCACCGAAAAACTGTTTTTT	CASSSLTEKLFF	12	many	TRBV11-2	.	TRBJ1-4
TGTGCCAGCCGTAGCGGCGGTCAGCCCCAGCATTTT	CASRSGGQPQHF	12	many	TRBV19	.	TRBJ1-5
TGTGCCAGTGTTTACAGCGGGAGCTACGAGCAGTACTTC	CASVYSGSYEQYF	13	many	TRBV6-1	TRBD2	TRBJ2-7
TGCAGTGTGTTAGGCTCCTACGAGCAGTACTTC	CSVLGSYEQYF	11	many	TRBV20-1	.	TRBJ2-7
TGTGCCAGCACCAACGGGGCCGGGGGTGCTTCACCCCTCCACTTT	CASTNGAGGASPLHF	15	many	TRBV2	.	TRBJ1-6
TGCAGCGTTAGGGGGCGACTAGAGTTGTTGGGGCAGTTCTTC	CSVRGRLELLGQFF	14	many	TRBV29-1	.	TRBJ2-1
TGTGCCAGCAGTGTCCCGGGACAGGGGAATTCACCCCTCCACTTT	CASSVPGQGNSPLHF	15	many	TRBV2	TRBD1	TRBJ1-6
TGTGCCAGCAGCTTAGATCGACAGGACACCGGGGAGCTGTTTTTT	CASSLDRQDTGELFF	15	many	TRBV7-6	.	TRBJ2-2
TGCAGCGTTGGAGGTCTCGGCGGAAATTCTAACTATGGCTACACCTTC	CSVGGLGGNSNYGYTF	16	many	TRBV29-1	.	TRBJ1-2
TGCGCCAGCAGCTTGGCCTGGTGGGGCGCTGGCTACACCTTC	CASSLAWWGAGYTF	14	many	TRBV5-1	.	TRBJ1-2
TGTGCCAGCGGGCAAGCGCCGAGAGGGGCAGATACGCAGTATTTT	CASGQAPRGADTQYF	15	many	TRBV5-5	.	TRBJ2-3
TGTGCCACCAGCAGGGGGTTAGAAGAGACCCAGTACTTC	CATSRGLEETQYF	13	few	TRBV15	.	TRBJ2-5
TGTGCCAGCCGAGGGGGAAACACCGGGGAGCTGTTTTTT	CASRGGNTGELFF	13	many	TRBV5-6	.	TRBJ2-2
TGTGCCAGCAGCTTGGGGCGGGAGGGCCGAGGGACGCAGTATTTT	CASSLGREGRGTQYF	15	many	TRBV7-3	TRBD2	TRBJ2-3
TGCGCCAGCAGTGGTGATCCTAGCGGGAGGTCTCCGTTCTTC	CASSGDPSGRSPFF	14	many	TRBV10-1	TRBD2	TRBJ2-1
TGTGCCAGCGGCTCGGGAGCCTCTGGGGCCAACGTCCTGACTTTC	CASGSGASGANVLTF	15	.	TRBV5-8	.	TRBJ2-6
TGCGCCAGCAGCTATCTTAGGGGTAACTATGGCTACACCTTC	CASSYLRGNYGYTF	14	many	TRBV5-1	.	TRBJ1-2
TGTGCCAGCAGCTTAGTGGTGACCGAGCAGTACTTC	CASSLVVTEQYF	12	many	TRBV7-9	.	TRBJ2-7
TGTGCCAGCACGGGACAGGGCCTTGCCGGACTGTTTTTT	CASTGQGLAGLFF	13	many	TRBV2	TRBD1	TRBJ1-4
TGCAGTGCTAGGGGGGACTCCTACGAGCAGTACTTC	CSARGDSYEQYF	12	many	TRBV20-1	.	TRBJ2-7
TGTGCCAGCAGCGAGGGACTAGCAAGTTACAATGAGCAGTTCTTC	CASSEGLASYNEQFF	15	many	TRBV9	TRBD2	TRBJ2-1
TGTGCCAGCACCCCCCGGGACAGGGCGGAGACCCAGTACTTC	CASTPRDRAETQYF	14	many	TRBV7-9	TRBD1	TRBJ2-5
TGTGCCAGCAGTTTCATAGCGGGAGATTATGAGCAGTTCTTC	CASSFIAGDYEQFF	14	many	TRBV12-3/TRBV12-4	TRBD2	TRBJ2-1
TGTGCCAGCAGTTCCCGGCGGGGGTCTAACTATGGCTACACCTTC	CASSSRRGSNYGYTF	15	many	TRBV12-3/TRBV12-4	.	TRBJ1-2
TGCAGTGCTAGCGCTAGCGGGAGGTTCAATGAGCAGTTCTTC	CSASASGRFNEQFF	14	many	TRBV20-1	TRBD2	TRBJ2-1
TGCAGTGCTAGAGGGCGACTAGCTACTGAGCAGTTCTTC	CSARGRLATEQFF	13	many	TRBV20-1	TRBD2	TRBJ2-1
TGTGCCAGCAGTTTATCCCTTATCGGGACAGACAATGAGCAGTTCTTC	CASSLSLIGTDNEQFF	16	many	TRBV27	TRBD1	TRBJ2-1
TGCAGTGCTACAGGGGGCATGAACACTGAAGCTTTCTTT	CSATGGMNTEAFF	13	.	TRBV20-1	TRBD1	TRBJ1-1
TGTGCCATCAGTCCGGGACAGCCGAACACCGGGGAGCTGTTTTTT	CAISPGQPNTGELFF	15	few	TRBV10-3	TRBD1	TRBJ2-2
TGCAGTGCTAGGCGGTGGCTAGCGGGCACCTCCTACGAGCAGTACTTC	CSARRWLAGTSYEQYF	16	many	TRBV20-1	TRBD2	TRBJ2-7
TGCGCCAGCAGCCAAGAGAAAAGGACTAGTTCACCCCTCCACTTT	CASSQEKRTSSPLHF	15	many	TRBV4-1	.	TRBJ1-6
TGCGCCAGCAGTCCGGGACAGGGATGGGGCTATGGCTACACCTTC	CASSPGQGWGYGYTF	15	many	TRBV5-1	TRBD1	TRBJ1-2
TGTGCCAGCAGTGACTCGTATTTTGGGACAGAGCAGTTCTTC	CASSDSYFGTEQFF	14	.	TRBV6-1	.	TRBJ2-1
TGTGCCAGCAGTTACTGGCCCAGGGTTGGTTCACCCCTCCACTTT	CASSYWPRVGSPLHF	15	many	TRBV6-5	.	TRBJ1-6
TGTGCCAGCAGCTTAGGATCGGGAGCGGCTACTAGTAAGCAGTTCTTC	CASSLGSGAATSKQFF	16	many	TRBV7-6	.	TRBJ2-1
TGTGCCAGCAGCCCATCACCCGGGACGGCGAACACTGAAGCTTTCTTT	CASSPSPGTANTEAFF	16	.	TRBV9	.	TRBJ1-1
TGTGCCAGCAGCCGCGACAGGGGGCGGAATTCACCCCTCCACTTT	CASSRDRGRNSPLHF	15	many	TRBV3-1	TRBD1	TRBJ1-6
TGTGCCAGCTCACTCGAGGTGGGCGCAGATACGCAGTATTTT	CASSLEVGADTQYF	14	few	TRBV18	.	TRBJ2-3
TGCAGTGCTAGAATATGGGGCTACACCTTC	CSARIWGYTF	10	many	TRBV20-1	.	TRBJ1-2
TGTGCCAGCAGTTTAGCGCTATGGACTGGGGAGGGCTACACCTTC	CASSLALWTGEGYTF	15	many	TRBV12-3/TRBV12-4	.	TRBJ1-2